Many counts were recorded for the clone carrying this T cell receptor beta chain. What it binds is unknown. The sample belongs to a study of T cell repertoires in cytomegalovirus infection. TCRdb re-called the reads with MiXCR, one entry per CDR3 protein. The sample holds around 310,000 distinct CDR3 sequences, 29% seen once. Germline trimming cut 5 bases from V and 8 bases from J; bases unmatched to any gene: 8. From germline, CDR1 is MDHEN and CDR2 SYDVKM. The CDR3 runs 15 residues. General observations from the study: Individuals carrying CMV plus the relevant HLA were identified by cumulative frequency of public TCR beta families.

This specimen was cultured PBMCs, taken from culture after CMV antigen stimulation. This sequence joins TRBV28 and TRBJ2-1; TRBD2 matches at 11 bases. The sequence was collected from a human donor in good health (CMV status not recorded). Some clones in this sample may be carry-over from other donors' samples. The CDR3 region is CASSPLSGRAHEQFF. The CDR3, as DNA: TGTGCCAGCAGTCCTCTTAGCGGGAGGGCCCATGAGCAGTTCTTC.